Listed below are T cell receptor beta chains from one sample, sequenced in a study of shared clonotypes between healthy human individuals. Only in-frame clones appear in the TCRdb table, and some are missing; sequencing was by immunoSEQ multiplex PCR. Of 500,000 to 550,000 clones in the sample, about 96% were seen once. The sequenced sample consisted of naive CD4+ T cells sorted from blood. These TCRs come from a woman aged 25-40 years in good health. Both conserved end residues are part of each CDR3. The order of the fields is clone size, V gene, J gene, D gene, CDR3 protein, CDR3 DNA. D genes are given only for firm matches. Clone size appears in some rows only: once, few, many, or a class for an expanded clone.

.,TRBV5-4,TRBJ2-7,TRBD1,CASSLETGRINEQYF,TGTGCCAGCAGCTTGGAGACAGGGAGAATCAACGAGCAGTACTTC
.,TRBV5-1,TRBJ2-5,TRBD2,CASSTGGLADKETQYF,TGCGCCAGCAGCACTGGGGGACTAGCGGATAAAGAGACCCAGTACTTC
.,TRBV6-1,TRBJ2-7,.,CASSDRALSSYEQYF,TGTGCCAGCAGTGATAGGGCCCTTAGCTCCTACGAGCAGTACTTC
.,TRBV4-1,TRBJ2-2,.,CASSQPAENTGELFF,TGCGCCAGCAGCCAGCCTGCAGAGAACACCGGGGAGCTGTTTTTT
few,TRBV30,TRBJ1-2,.,CASTDDPNYGYTF,TGTGCCTCCACCGACGACCCAAACTATGGCTACACCTTC
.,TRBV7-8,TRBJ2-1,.,CASSPLGEVWFF,TGTGCCAGCAGCCCGCTCGGGGAGGTTTGGTTCTTC
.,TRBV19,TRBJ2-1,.,CASSIGGGGNSYNEQFF,TGTGCCAGTAGTATTGGCGGAGGAGGTAACTCCTACAATGAGCAGTTCTTC
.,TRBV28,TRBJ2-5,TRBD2,CASSILGGGQETQYF,TGTGCCAGCAGTATCCTTGGGGGGGGACAAGAGACCCAGTACTTC
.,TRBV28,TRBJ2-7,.,CASSQGGAPHSYEQYF,TGTGCCAGCAGTCAGGGCGGGGCACCTCACTCCTACGAGCAGTACTTC
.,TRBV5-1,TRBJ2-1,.,CASSFEASSYNEQFF,TGCGCCAGCAGCTTTGAGGCTAGCTCCTACAATGAGCAGTTCTTC
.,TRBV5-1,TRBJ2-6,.,CASSLAGLSGANVLTF,TGCGCCAGCAGCTTGGCGGGACTCTCTGGGGCCAACGTCCTGACTTTC
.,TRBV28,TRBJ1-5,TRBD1,CASSPTGIQGPQHF,TGTGCCAGCAGCCCGACAGGGATTCAGGGGCCCCAGCATTTT
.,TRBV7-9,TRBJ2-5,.,CASSFSETQYF,TGTGCCAGCAGCTTTTCGGAGACCCAGTACTTC
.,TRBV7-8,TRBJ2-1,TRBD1,CASSHRDRNNEQFF,TGTGCCAGCAGCCATAGGGACAGGAACAATGAGCAGTTCTTC
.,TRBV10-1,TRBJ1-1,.,CASSGSQGDTFTEAFF,TGCGCCAGCAGTGGGTCACAGGGCGATACATTCACTGAAGCTTTCTTT
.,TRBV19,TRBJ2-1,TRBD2,CASRTAGGGNEQFF,TGTGCCAGTAGAACGGCCGGGGGGGGAAATGAGCAGTTCTTC
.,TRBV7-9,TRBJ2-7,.,CASSLDGTGPYEQYF,TGTGCCAGCAGCTTAGATGGGACTGGGCCCTACGAGCAGTACTTC
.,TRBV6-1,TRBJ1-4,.,CASTKLNLNEKLFF,TGTGCCAGTACCAAACTTAACCTCAATGAAAAACTGTTTTTT
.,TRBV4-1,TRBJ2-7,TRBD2,CASSLHTGTRSYEQYF,TGCGCCAGCAGCCTTCACACCGGGACTAGGTCCTACGAGCAGTACTTC
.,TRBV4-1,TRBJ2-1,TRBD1,CASSHPGKQGNGFF,TGCGCCAGCAGCCACCCGGGAAAACAGGGGAACGGGTTCTTC
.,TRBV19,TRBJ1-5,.,CASSIWSGPGNQPQHF,TGTGCCAGTAGTATCTGGTCGGGTCCGGGGAATCAGCCCCAGCATTTT
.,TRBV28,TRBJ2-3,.,CASCPSTDTQYF,TGTGCCAGCTGTCCAAGCACAGATACGCAGTATTTT
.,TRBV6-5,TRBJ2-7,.,CASSSTGTPSYEQYF,TGTGCCAGCAGCTCTACCGGGACACCTTCCTACGAGCAGTACTTC
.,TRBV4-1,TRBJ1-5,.,CASSQGPIPQPQHF,TGCGCCAGCAGCCAAGGCCCTATTCCTCAGCCCCAGCATTTT
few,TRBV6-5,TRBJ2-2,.,CASSHDSPGELFF,TGTGCCAGCAGTCACGACAGTCCCGGGGAGCTGTTTTTT
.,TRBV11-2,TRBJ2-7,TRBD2,CASSLTSGRVVYEQYF,TGTGCCAGCAGCTTGACTAGCGGGAGGGTGGTGTACGAGCAGTACTTC
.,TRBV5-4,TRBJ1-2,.,CASSFGGEPYGYTF,TGTGCCAGCAGCTTCGGCGGTGAACCCTATGGCTACACCTTC
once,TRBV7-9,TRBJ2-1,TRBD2,CASGGTSGRTHEQFF,TGTGCCAGCGGCGGGACTAGCGGGAGGACACATGAGCAGTTCTTC
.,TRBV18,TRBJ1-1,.,CASSPRRTEEEAFF,TGTGCCAGCTCACCACGCCGGACAGAGGAAGAAGCTTTCTTT
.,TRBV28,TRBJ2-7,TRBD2,CASSRTSGSTEQYF,TGTGCCAGCAGTCGGACTAGCGGGAGTACAGAGCAGTACTTC
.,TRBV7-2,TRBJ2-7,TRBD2,CASSSRTSGSYEQYF,TGTGCCAGCAGCTCGCGGACTAGCGGCTCCTACGAGCAGTACTTC
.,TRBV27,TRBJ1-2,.,CASSSGNQGYTF,TGTGCCAGCAGTTCAGGGAATCAGGGCTACACCTTC
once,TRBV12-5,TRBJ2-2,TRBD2,CASGLTRLAGGTGELFF,TGTGCTAGTGGTTTGACACGACTAGCGGGAGGGACCGGGGAGCTGTTTTTT
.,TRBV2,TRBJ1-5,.,CASSGDNQPQHF,TGTGCCAGCAGTGGCGACAATCAGCCCCAGCATTTT
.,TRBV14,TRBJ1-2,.,CASSQVSGVGYTF,TGTGCCAGCAGCCAAGTCTCGGGGGTCGGCTACACCTTC
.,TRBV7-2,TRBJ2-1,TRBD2,CASSFRGATSGMYEQFF,TGTGCCAGCAGCTTTAGGGGTGCGACTAGCGGGATGTATGAGCAGTTCTTC
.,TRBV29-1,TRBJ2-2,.,CSVGLGTENTGELFF,TGCAGCGTTGGTCTTGGGACCGAAAACACCGGGGAGCTGTTTTTT
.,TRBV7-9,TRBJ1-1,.,CASSPGPRTEAFF,TGTGCCAGCAGCCCCGGACCCAGGACTGAAGCTTTCTTT
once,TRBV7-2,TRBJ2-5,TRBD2,CASSLLGLAGGRTETQYF,TGTGCCAGCAGCTTACTGGGACTAGCGGGAGGCCGGACGGAGACCCAGTACTTC
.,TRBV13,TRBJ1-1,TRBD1,CATTGQLNTEAFF,TGTGCCACGACGGGACAGCTGAACACTGAAGCTTTCTTT
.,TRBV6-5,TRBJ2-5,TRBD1,CASRRGTGKETQYF,TGTGCCAGCAGGCGAGGGACAGGAAAAGAGACCCAGTACTTC
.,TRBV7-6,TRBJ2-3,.,CASSLGSSRDTQYF,TGTGCCAGCAGCTTAGGCAGTTCCCGAGATACGCAGTATTTT
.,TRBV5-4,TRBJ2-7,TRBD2,CASSLAASGSYEQYF,TGTGCCAGCAGCTTGGCGGCTAGCGGGAGTTACGAGCAGTACTTC
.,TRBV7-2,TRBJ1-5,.,CASSPGGRGGNQPQHF,TGTGCCAGCAGCCCGGGAGGCAGGGGAGGCAATCAGCCCCAGCATTTT
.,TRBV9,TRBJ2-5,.,CANKLAQYF,TGTGCCAACAAATTGGCCCAGTACTTC
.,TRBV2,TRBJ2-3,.,CASFGGGFTDTQYF,TGTGCCAGCTTTGGGGGAGGATTTACAGATACGCAGTATTTT
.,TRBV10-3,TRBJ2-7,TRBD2,CAISGEGSSYEQYF,TGTGCCATCAGTGGGGAGGGGAGCTCCTACGAGCAGTACTTC
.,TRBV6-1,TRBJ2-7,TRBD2,CASRALAGADEQYF,TGTGCCAGCAGAGCACTAGCGGGGGCGGACGAGCAGTACTTC
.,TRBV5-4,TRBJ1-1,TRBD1,CASSGGTGELGEAFF,TGTGCCAGCAGCGGGGGGACAGGGGAGTTGGGTGAAGCTTTCTTT
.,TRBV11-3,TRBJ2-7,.,CASSSRDSTYEQYF,TGTGCCAGCAGCTCACGGGACTCTACCTACGAGCAGTACTTC
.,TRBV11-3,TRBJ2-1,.,CASSRASLGVQFF,TGTGCCAGCAGCCGTGCCAGCCTCGGTGTGCAGTTCTTC
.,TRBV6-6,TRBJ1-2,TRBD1,CASRRQGSDYGYTF,TGTGCCAGCAGACGACAGGGATCGGACTATGGCTACACCTTC
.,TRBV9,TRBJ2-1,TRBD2,CASSAGRLAGTNEQFF,TGTGCCAGCAGCGCCGGAAGACTAGCGGGAACCAATGAGCAGTTCTTC
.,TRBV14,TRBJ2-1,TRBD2,CASSQVAGVGHNEQFF,TGTGCCAGCAGCCAAGTAGCGGGAGTGGGGCACAATGAGCAGTTCTTC
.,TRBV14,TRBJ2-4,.,CASSQGAVNIQYF,TGTGCCAGCAGCCAAGGGGCAGTAAACATTCAGTACTTC
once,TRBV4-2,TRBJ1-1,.,CASSQDVSGARTEAFF,TGTGCCAGCAGCCAAGATGTTTCAGGGGCTAGGACTGAAGCTTTCTTT
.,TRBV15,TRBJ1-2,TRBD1,CATSFPDRANYGYTF,TGTGCCACCAGCTTCCCGGACAGGGCCAACTATGGCTACACCTTC
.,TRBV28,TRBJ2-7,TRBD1,CASSSPGPGTGLSLNF,TGTGCCAGCAGTTCCCCTGGTCCCGGGACAGGTCTGAGCTTGAACTTC
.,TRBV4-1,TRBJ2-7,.,CASSHMGTVATYEQYF,TGCGCCAGCAGCCATATGGGGACCGTTGCCACCTACGAGCAGTACTTC